This T cell receptor (beta chain) appears in the sequencing data of a study of T-cell memory formation after mild COVID-19. Study as a whole: TCR clusters were mostly donor specific. Study-level results: Among CD4+ contracting clones, most were CM and EM, and CD8+ ones EMRA.

TCRalpha and TCRbeta libraries used 5'RACE with constant-segment primers and UMIs. In TCRdb, the 5' RACE reads were re-called with MiXCR into one record per CDR3 protein. This table holds hundreds of thousands of distinct CDR3 sequences, roughly 20% found once. For this clonotype: Its antigen is undetermined.

Germline V lookup: CDR1 SEHNR, CDR2 FQNEAQ (reference sequence). The CDR3 has 17 residues. Trimming removed 0 bases from V and 6 bases from J; junction bases left unmatched: 11. Specimen: PBMCs or a T cell subset sorted from them (not recorded which). The receptor was derived from an adult woman who had mild COVID-19 (a few samples of this study predate the infection). Cell type and time point are not known. The chain links TRBV7-9 to TRBJ2-7; 10 bases are a match to TRBD1. The CDR3 coding sequence is TGTGCCAGCAGCTTAGCGATAGGTGGACAGGGGGTTCTCGAGCAGTACTTC. Translating it yields CASSLAIGGQGVLEQYF.